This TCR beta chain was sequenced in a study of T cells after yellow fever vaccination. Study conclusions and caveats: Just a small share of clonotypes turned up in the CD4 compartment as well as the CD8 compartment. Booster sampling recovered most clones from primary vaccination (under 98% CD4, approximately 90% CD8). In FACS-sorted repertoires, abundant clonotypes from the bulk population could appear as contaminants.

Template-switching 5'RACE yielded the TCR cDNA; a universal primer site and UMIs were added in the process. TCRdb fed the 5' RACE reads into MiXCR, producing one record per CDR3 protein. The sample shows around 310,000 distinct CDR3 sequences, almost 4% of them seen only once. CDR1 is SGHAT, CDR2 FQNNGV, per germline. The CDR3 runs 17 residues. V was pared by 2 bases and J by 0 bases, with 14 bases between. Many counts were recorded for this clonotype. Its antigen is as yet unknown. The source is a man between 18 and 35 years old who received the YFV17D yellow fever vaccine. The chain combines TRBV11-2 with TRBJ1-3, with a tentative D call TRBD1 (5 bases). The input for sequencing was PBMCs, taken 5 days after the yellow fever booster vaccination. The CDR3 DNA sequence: TGTGCCAGCAGCTTACTGTCAGGGCCTAGCTCTGGAAACACCATATATTTT. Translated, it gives CASSLLSGPSSGNTIYF. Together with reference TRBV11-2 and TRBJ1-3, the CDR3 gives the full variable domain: EAGVAQSPRYKIIEKRQSVAFWCNPISGHATLYWYQQILGQGPKLLIQFQNNGVVDDSQLPKDRFSAERLKGVDSTLKIQPAKLEDSAVYLCASSLLSGPSSGNTIYFGEGSWLTVV.